A selection of T cell receptor beta chains follows, all from one sample in a study of cytomegalovirus exposure and HLA in healthy donors. Profiling relied on immunoSEQ multiplex PCR, and the TCRdb table lists in-frame clones only, not all of them. Seen here are about 160,000 clones, 77% observed once, and the top ten hold roughly 1.7%. What was sequenced was PBMCs. Every receptor here comes from a woman in her 30s in good health and CMV-seronegative. CDR3s include the opening cysteine and the closing phenylalanine or tryptophan. D genes are given only for firm matches. Expanded clones get a size class; other rows say once, few or many, or leave the size out.

TRBD2	TRBV9	NA	TRBJ2-3	CASSVGRLAGGVNTQYF	TGTGCCAGCAGCGTAGGGAGACTAGCGGGGGGCGTCAATACGCAGTATTTT
NA	TRBV7-2	few	TRBJ2-1	CASSVVRTNEQFF	TGTGCCAGCAGCGTAGTAAGGACTAATGAGCAGTTCTTC
NA	TRBV5-1	once	TRBJ2-1	CASSLGLVDEQFF	TGCGCCAGCAGCTTGGGACTAGTCGATGAGCAGTTCTTC
NA	TRBV7-2	NA	TRBJ1-5	CASSLEVGVSQHF	TGTGCCAGCAGCTTAGAAGTGGGAGTGTCCCAGCATTTT
TRBD2	TRBV27	NA	TRBJ2-2	CASSLLGLAGGQTGELFF	TGTGCCAGCAGTCTCCTGGGACTAGCGGGGGGGCAGACCGGGGAGCTGTTTTTT
TRBD2	TRBV30	NA	TRBJ2-3	CAWSGGSGEDTQYF	TGTGCCTGGAGCGGCGGGAGCGGGGAAGATACGCAGTATTTT
TRBD2	TRBV9	NA	TRBJ2-1	CASSAGTIPNEQFF	TGTGCCAGCAGCGCCGGGACTATCCCCAATGAGCAGTTCTTC
TRBD2	TRBV28	NA	TRBJ2-5	CASSLFGLADETQYF	TGTGCCAGCAGTTTATTTGGACTAGCGGATGAGACCCAGTACTTC
NA	TRBV28	NA	TRBJ1-5	CASSPAGFESNQPQHF	TGTGCCAGCAGCCCGGCAGGGTTTGAAAGCAATCAGCCCCAGCATTTT
NA	TRBV5-8	NA	TRBJ1-5	CASSLGQGGQPQHF	TGTGCCAGCAGCTTGGGGCAGGGTGGGCAGCCCCAGCATTTT
NA	TRBV6-5	NA	TRBJ1-4	CASSRDTKGEKLFF	TGTGCCAGCAGTCGGGACACCAAGGGTGAAAAACTGTTTTTT
TRBD2	TRBV29-1	NA	TRBJ2-3	CSVSPLTSADTQYF	TGCAGCGTTTCCCCCTTGACTAGCGCAGATACGCAGTATTTT
TRBD2	TRBV11-2	once	TRBJ2-1	CASSPRTSANEQFF	TGTGCCAGCAGCCCCCGGACTAGCGCAAATGAGCAGTTCTTC
NA	TRBV5-6	once	TRBJ1-1	CASSWGQQEYLPNTEAFF	TGTGCCAGCAGCTGGGGGCAACAGGAGTATCTACCGAACACTGAAGCTTTCTTT
TRBD2	TRBV11-2	NA	TRBJ2-7	CASREDGGGSSYEQYF	TGTGCCAGCAGAGAAGACGGGGGGGGCAGCTCCTACGAGCAGTACTTC
NA	TRBV10-2	once	TRBJ1-1	CASSETAIEAFF	TGCGCCAGCAGTGAGACAGCCATTGAAGCTTTCTTT
TRBD1	TRBV7-8	NA	TRBJ2-5	CASSKQGLSQETQYF	TGTGCCAGCAGCAAACAGGGGCTCAGTCAAGAGACCCAGTACTTC
NA	TRBV20-1	NA	TRBJ1-1	CSARDRGEAFF	TGCAGTGCTAGAGATCGGGGTGAAGCTTTCTTT
NA	TRBV10-2	NA	TRBJ2-3	CASSLDSHLDTQYF	TGCGCCAGCAGCCTCGACTCCCACTTGGATACGCAGTATTTT
TRBD1	TRBV29-1	NA	TRBJ2-1	CSVEDLDREIFF	TGCAGCGTTGAAGATCTTGACAGGGAGATCTTCTTC
NA	TRBV19	NA	TRBJ2-1	CASSIRRNNEQFF	TGTGCCAGTAGTATACGTAGAAACAATGAGCAGTTCTTC
NA	TRBV27	NA	TRBJ2-3	CASSSSGDTQYF	TGTGCCAGCAGTTCGTCGGGGGATACGCAGTATTTT
NA	TRBV29-1	once	TRBJ2-1	CSVEGGAAYNEQFF	TGCAGCGTTGAGGGGGGGGCCGCCTACAATGAGCAGTTCTTC
NA	TRBV13	NA	TRBJ2-7	CASSLELSEQYF	TGTGCCAGCAGCTTAGAATTATCCGAGCAGTACTTC
NA	TRBV7-2	NA	TRBJ1-4	CASRPTTGVREKLFF	TGTGCCAGCAGGCCCACGACCGGGGTTCGGGAAAAACTGTTTTTT
NA	TRBV11-3	NA	TRBJ2-3	CASSLGSLSSTDTQYF	TGTGCCAGCAGCTTAGGGAGCTTGTCTAGCACAGATACGCAGTATTTT
TRBD1	TRBV7-9	NA	TRBJ1-2	CASSSQGAGYGYTF	TGTGCCAGCAGCTCACAGGGGGCTGGCTATGGCTACACCTTC
TRBD1	TRBV9	NA	TRBJ1-1	CASRVGQGSTEAFF	TGTGCCAGCAGAGTAGGACAGGGGAGCACTGAAGCTTTCTTT
TRBD2	TRBV5-1	NA	TRBJ2-7	CASSLIAGGYEQYF	TGCGCCAGCAGCTTGATTGCGGGAGGATACGAGCAGTACTTC
NA	TRBV5-5	NA	TRBJ2-7	CASNPDSTYEQYF	TGTGCCAGCAATCCCGACTCAACCTACGAGCAGTACTTC
NA	TRBV19	NA	TRBJ1-5	CASRQYSYSNQPQHF	TGTGCCAGTAGACAGTACAGCTATAGCAATCAGCCCCAGCATTTT
NA	TRBV6-6	NA	TRBJ1-2	CASKAGNYGYTF	TGTGCCAGCAAGGCAGGGAACTATGGCTACACCTTC
NA	TRBV18	NA	TRBJ2-2	CASSPLVGGGELFF	TGTGCCAGCTCACCTCTCGTTGGCGGCGGGGAGCTGTTTTTT
NA	TRBV28	once	TRBJ1-2	CASSLSTPGVYGYTF	TGTGCCAGCAGTTTGTCGACACCCGGGGTCTATGGCTACACCTTC
NA	TRBV2	NA	TRBJ2-1	CASSAMGSSSPNEQFF	TGTGCCAGCAGTGCCATGGGTAGTAGCTCCCCCAATGAGCAGTTCTTC
NA	TRBV18	NA	TRBJ1-1	CASSSQGLPSNTEAFF	TGTGCCAGCTCATCCCAGGGACTCCCCTCGAACACTGAAGCTTTCTTT
NA	TRBV7-2	few	TRBJ2-7	CASSLQSGRGSSYEQYF	TGTGCCAGCAGCTTACAATCGGGCAGGGGAAGCTCCTACGAGCAGTACTTC
NA	TRBV2	few	TRBJ1-1	CASSYTAEAFF	TGTGCCAGCAGTTACACAGCTGAAGCTTTCTTT
NA	TRBV29-1	NA	TRBJ1-2	CSVPSRGNYGYPF	TGCAGCGTTCCTTCCAGGGGTAACTATGGCTACCCCTTC
TRBD1	TRBV29-1	NA	TRBJ1-5	CSARQGNDQPQHF	TGCAGCGCCCGACAGGGTAATGATCAGCCCCAGCATTTT
TRBD1	TRBV5-4	once	TRBJ1-2	CASSRDRGLNGYTF	TGTGCCAGCAGCCGTGACAGGGGTCTCAATGGCTACACCTTC
NA	TRBV4-2	NA	TRBJ2-3	CASSQDRGTDTQYF	TGTGCCAGCAGCCAAGATAGGGGTACAGATACGCAGTATTTT
NA	TRBV5-1	NA	TRBJ2-5	CASSLTGAGPGAGETQYF	TGCGCCAGCAGCTTGACCGGTGCGGGACCCGGAGCGGGAGAGACCCAGTACTTC
NA	TRBV7-2	NA	TRBJ1-1	CASSVTGNTEAFF	TGTGCCAGCAGCGTGACAGGGAACACTGAAGCTTTCTTT
NA	TRBV7-3	NA	TRBJ1-1	CASSISENTEAFF	TGTGCCAGCAGCATATCAGAGAACACTGAAGCTTTCTTT
NA	TRBV27	NA	TRBJ2-7	CASSRAGRDRSYEQYF	TGTGCCAGCAGTCGGGCGGGGCGGGACAGATCCTACGAGCAGTACTTC
TRBD1	TRBV5-1	NA	TRBJ1-4	CASSLGQGVEKLFF	TGCGCCAGCAGCCTGGGACAGGGGGTTGAAAAACTGTTTTTT
TRBD2	TRBV7-6	NA	TRBJ2-2	CASSVTTSGGAVGGELFF	TGTGCCAGCAGCGTAACGACTAGCGGGGGAGCCGTTGGCGGGGAGCTGTTTTTT
TRBD1	TRBV6-5	NA	TRBJ1-1	CASSRQGQNTEAFF	TGTGCCAGCAGTCGACAGGGGCAGAACACTGAAGCTTTCTTT
NA	TRBV5-4	NA	TRBJ2-3	CASSLSSWAAGSPDTQYF	TGTGCCAGCAGCTTGTCTTCGTGGGCAGCGGGTTCCCCAGATACGCAGTATTTT
TRBD1	TRBV29-1	NA	TRBJ2-3	CSVEGTGSTQYF	TGCAGCGTCGAAGGGACAGGGTCGACGCAGTATTTT
NA	TRBV7-9	once	TRBJ2-7	CASSLGQVPYEQYF	TGTGCCAGCAGCTTAGGACAGGTTCCTTACGAGCAGTACTTC
TRBD2	TRBV6-7	NA	TRBJ2-7	CATPTSGRASTYEQYF	TGTGCCACCCCGACTAGCGGGAGGGCCTCGACCTACGAGCAGTACTTC
NA	TRBV19	NA	TRBJ1-5	CASEWGGRSNQPQHF	TGTGCCAGTGAGTGGGGGGGCCGTAGCAATCAGCCCCAGCATTTT
NA	TRBV5-1	NA	TRBJ2-7	CASRDLASYEQYF	TGCGCCAGCAGGGACTTGGCATCCTACGAGCAGTACTTC
NA	TRBV7-9	NA	TRBJ2-2	CASSLVRRDRYRDTGELFF	TGTGCCAGCAGCTTAGTTCGGCGGGATCGATATCGGGACACCGGGGAGCTGTTTTTT
NA	TRBV5-4	NA	TRBJ2-5	CASSLDSSIQETQYF	TGTGCCAGCAGCTTAGACTCGTCGATCCAAGAGACCCAGTACTTC
NA	TRBV7-2	NA	TRBJ1-1	CASHPGRNTEAFF	TGTGCCAGCCACCCGGGGAGGAACACTGAAGCTTTCTTT